This TCR beta chain was profiled in a study of blood T cell repertoires in COVID-19 (dated by TCRdb to the early 2020s). Turning to the overall study: Samples from collaborators originated in the United States, Italy and Spain and spanned both the acute and convalescent phases of COVID-19. The samples were drawn from the first 160 participants of the ongoing ImmuneRACE study and from more than 1,000 subjects provided by 6 global collaborators. The sample metadata nearly always contained a de-identified subject ID, COVID-19 status, age in years and sex. Deeply sampled blood TCRbeta repertoires from subjects exposed to, actively infected with, or recovered from COVID-19 were included in the dataset. The repertoires were made available in a free public database intended to serve as a resource for research on the immune response to SARS-CoV-2. Where HLA class I and class II types were available, the types were taken from metadata supplied by the sample provider, not from assay-based typing. The prospective study material was composed of cDNA or gDNA derived from T cells, B-cell-depleted T cells, or PBMCs. What the study reported, not specific to this receptor: The quantity of clinical and demographic metadata differed by source and by participant and was supplied without curation.

About this clone itself: It has no known antigen specificity. There are no base qualities to consult, and no much larger clone falls within one base.

In Seattle, one collaborating source enrolled patients while the infection was active and tracked those patients longitudinally over the course of disease. Each collaborating institution followed its own protocols to collect whole blood in K2EDTA tubes. For TCRbeta analysis, collaborator samples were shipped as frozen whole blood, as isolated PBMCs, or as DNA extracted from either sample type. The immunoSEQ Assay, a bias-controlled multiplex PCR, was used to amplify TCRbeta CDR3 regions from genomic DNA. From the authors' description of their analysis: Within the assay, amplification of reference gene primers was used to estimate how many nucleated cells each sample contained. Sequence reads were collapsed and filtered to measure the absolute abundance of every unique TCRbeta CDR3 rearrangement. For each sample, productive Simpson clonality was calculated as the square root of Simpson's diversity index across productive rearrangements. TCRdb provides this immuneACCESS table in a form limited to in-frame rearrangements. Some clones are lacking; in checked studies, under half of them reflect an unresolved V gene, and why the rest are absent is not known. V, J and clone size derive from that table, while D and trimming were established from the DNA sequence. Counted in this sample were roughly 250,000 clones; approximately 83% of them appeared once. The ten largest account for about a sixth of the sample.

The receptor's source is a person aged 65 to 85 with COVID-19, enrolled during active disease. Source material: peripheral blood.

The CDR3 protein is CASSLQAPRGWYNSPLHF. Read as DNA, the sequence is TGTGCCAGCAGCTTGCAAGCCCCTCGGGGGTGGTATAATTCACCCCTCCACTTT. The rearranged segments are TRBV5-5 and TRBJ1-6; a tentative D call is TRBD1 (5 bases match). Cut back by 1 base and 4 bases, the V and J ends lie 18 bases apart. The CDR3 covers 18 residues, taking in both the cysteine and the phenylalanine. Of the read, only the CDR3 DNA is kept; its 54 bases are in frame from base 1. The germline V gene encodes CDR1 SGHKS and CDR2 YYEKEE (reference sequence).